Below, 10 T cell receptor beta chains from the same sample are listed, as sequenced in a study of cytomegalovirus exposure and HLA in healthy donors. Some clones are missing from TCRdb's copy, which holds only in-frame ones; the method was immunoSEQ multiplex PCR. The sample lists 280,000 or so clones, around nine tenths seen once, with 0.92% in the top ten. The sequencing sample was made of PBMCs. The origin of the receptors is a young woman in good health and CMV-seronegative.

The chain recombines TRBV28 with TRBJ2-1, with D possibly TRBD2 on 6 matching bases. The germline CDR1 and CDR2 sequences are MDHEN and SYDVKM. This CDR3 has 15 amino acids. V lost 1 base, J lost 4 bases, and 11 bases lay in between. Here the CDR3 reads CASSLYSGGYNEQFF. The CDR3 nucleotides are TGTGCCAGCAGTTTATACAGCGGAGGGTACAATGAGCAGTTCTTC.

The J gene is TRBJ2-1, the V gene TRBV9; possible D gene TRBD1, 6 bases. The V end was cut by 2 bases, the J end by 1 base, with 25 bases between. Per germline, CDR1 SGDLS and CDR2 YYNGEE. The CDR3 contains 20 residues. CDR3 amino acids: CASSVAVGQTRTSSYNEQFF. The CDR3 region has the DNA TGTGCCAGCAGCGTTGCGGTAGGACAGACGAGGACCTCTTCCTACAATGAGCAGTTCTTC.

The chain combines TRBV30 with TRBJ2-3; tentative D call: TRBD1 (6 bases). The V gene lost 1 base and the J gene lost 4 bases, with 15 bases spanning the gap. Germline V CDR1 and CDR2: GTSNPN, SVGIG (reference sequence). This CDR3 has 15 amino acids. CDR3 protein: CAWSAAQGRADTQYF. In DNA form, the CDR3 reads TGTGCCTGGAGTGCCGCACAGGGCCGTGCAGATACGCAGTATTTT.

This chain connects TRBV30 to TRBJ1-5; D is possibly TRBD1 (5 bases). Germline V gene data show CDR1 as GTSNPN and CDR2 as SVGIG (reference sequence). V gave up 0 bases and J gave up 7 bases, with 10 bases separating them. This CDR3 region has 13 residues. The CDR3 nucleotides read TGTGCCTGGAGTGTTGGGGGGGACCAGCCCCAGCATTTT. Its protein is CAWSVGGDQPQHF.

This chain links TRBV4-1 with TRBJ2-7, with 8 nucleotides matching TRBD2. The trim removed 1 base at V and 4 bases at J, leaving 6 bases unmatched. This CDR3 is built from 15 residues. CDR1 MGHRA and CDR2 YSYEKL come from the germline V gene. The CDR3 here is CASSQVSSGRYEQYF. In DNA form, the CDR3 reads TGCGCCAGCAGCCAAGTGTCTAGCGGGCGATACGAGCAGTACTTC.

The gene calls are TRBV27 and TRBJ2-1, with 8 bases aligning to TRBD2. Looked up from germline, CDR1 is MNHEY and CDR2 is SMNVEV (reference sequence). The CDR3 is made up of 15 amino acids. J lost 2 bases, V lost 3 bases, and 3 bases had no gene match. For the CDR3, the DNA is TGTGCCAGCAGTTTCCCGGGACTAGCCTACAATGAGCAGTTCTTC. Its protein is CASSFPGLAYNEQFF.

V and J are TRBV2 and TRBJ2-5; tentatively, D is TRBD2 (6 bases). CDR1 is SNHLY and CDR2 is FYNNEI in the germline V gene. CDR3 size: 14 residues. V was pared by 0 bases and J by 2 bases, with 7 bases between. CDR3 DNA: TGTGCCAGCAGTGAAGCCGGGGGACAAGAGACCCAGTACTTC. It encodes CASSEAGGQETQYF.

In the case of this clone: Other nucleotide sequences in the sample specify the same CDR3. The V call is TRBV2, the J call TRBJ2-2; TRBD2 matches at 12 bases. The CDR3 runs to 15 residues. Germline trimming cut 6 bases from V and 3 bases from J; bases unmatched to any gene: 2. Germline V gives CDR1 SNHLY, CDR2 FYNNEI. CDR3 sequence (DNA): TGTGCCAGCAGGAGGACTAGCGGGGACACCGGGGAGCTGTTTTTT. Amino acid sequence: CASRRTSGDTGELFF.

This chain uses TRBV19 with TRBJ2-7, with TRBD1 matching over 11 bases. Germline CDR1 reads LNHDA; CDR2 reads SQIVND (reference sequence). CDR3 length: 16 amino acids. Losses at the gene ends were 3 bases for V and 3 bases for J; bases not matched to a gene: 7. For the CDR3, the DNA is TGTGCCAGTAGTATTGTAACCGGGACAGGGGGCTACGAGCAGTACTTC. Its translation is CASSIVTGTGGYEQYF.

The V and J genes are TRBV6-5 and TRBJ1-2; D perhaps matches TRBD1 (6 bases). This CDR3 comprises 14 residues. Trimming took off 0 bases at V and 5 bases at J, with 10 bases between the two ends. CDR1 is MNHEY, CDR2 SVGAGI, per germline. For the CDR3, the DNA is TGTGCCAGCAGTTACTCGGGGGCACGTTATGGCTACACCTTC. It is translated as CASSYSGARYGYTF.